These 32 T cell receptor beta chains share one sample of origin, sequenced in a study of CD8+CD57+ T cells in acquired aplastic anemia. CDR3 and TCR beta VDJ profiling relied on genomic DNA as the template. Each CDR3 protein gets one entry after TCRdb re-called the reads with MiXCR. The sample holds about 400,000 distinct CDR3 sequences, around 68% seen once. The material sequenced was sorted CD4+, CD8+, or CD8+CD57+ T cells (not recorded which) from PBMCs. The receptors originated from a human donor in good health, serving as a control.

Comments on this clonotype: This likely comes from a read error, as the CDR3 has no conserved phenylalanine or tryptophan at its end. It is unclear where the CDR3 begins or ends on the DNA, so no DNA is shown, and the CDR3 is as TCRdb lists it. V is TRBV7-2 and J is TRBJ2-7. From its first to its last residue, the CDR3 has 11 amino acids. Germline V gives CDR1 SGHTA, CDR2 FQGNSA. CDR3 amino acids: CASSLANQHHH.

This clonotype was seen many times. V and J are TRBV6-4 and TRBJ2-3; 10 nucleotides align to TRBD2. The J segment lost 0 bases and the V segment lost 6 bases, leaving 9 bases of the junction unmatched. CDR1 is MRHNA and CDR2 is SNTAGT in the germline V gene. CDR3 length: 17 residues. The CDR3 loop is CASSVAGGLGSTDTQYF. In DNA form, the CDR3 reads TGTGCCAGCAGCGTAGCGGGGGGCCTCGGTAGCACAGATACGCAGTATTTT.

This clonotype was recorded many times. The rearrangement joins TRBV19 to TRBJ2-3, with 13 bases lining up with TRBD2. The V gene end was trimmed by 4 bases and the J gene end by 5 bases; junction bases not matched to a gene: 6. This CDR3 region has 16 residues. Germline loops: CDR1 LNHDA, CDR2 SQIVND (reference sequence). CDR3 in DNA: TGTGCCAGTAGTAAAACTAGCGGGGGGGGTGGAGATACGCAGTATTTT. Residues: CASSKTSGGGGDTQYF.

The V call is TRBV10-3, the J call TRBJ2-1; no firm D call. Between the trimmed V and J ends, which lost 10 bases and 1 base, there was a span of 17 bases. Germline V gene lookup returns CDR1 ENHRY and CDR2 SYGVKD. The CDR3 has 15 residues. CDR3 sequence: CASSERRESYNEQFF. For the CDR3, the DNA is TGTGCCAGCAGCGAAAGACGTGAGTCCTACAATGAGCAGTTCTTC.

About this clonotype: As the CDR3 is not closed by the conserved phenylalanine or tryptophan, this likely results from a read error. The CDR3 here is CASSVQTNTEAFL. The CDR3 nucleotides are TGTGCCAGCAGTGTCCAGACGAACACTGAAGCTTTCCTT. V usage is TRBV2 and J usage is TRBJ1-1; D is uncertain. This CDR3 region has 13 residues. The germline CDR1 and CDR2 sequences are SNHLY and FYNNEI. The V end was cut by 4 bases, the J end by 1 base, with 7 bases between.

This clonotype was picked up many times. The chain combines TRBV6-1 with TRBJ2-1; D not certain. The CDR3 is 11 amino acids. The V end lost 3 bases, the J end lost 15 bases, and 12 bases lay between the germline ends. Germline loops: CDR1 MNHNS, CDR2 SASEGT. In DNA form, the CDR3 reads TGTGCCAGCAGTGAGTGGGTCCTCCCGTTCTTC. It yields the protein CASSEWVLPFF.

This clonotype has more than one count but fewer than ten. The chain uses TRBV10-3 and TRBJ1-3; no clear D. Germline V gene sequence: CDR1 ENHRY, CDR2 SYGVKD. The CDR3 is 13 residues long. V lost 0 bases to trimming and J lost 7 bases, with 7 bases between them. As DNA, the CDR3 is TGTGCCATCAGTGAGTCGAGGGAGAACACCATATATTTT. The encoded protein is CAISESRENTIYF.

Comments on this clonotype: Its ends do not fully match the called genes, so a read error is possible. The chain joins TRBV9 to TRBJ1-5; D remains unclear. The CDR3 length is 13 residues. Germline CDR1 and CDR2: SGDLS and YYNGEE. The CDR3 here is CASSLGSNQSQHF. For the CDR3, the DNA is TGTGCCAGCAGCCTGGGGAGCAATCAGTCCCAGCATTTT.

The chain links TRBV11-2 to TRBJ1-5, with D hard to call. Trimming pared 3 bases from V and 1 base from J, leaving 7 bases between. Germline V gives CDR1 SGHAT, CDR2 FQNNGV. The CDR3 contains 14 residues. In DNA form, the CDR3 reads TGTGCCAGCAGCTTCGGGATGAGCAATCAGCCCCAGCATTTT. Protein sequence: CASSFGMSNQPQHF.

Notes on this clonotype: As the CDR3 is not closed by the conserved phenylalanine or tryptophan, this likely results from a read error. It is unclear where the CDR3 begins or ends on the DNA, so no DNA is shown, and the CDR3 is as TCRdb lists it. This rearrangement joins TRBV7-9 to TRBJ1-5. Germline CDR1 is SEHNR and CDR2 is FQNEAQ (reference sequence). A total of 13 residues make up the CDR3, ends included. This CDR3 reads CASSLRAGEYEQY.

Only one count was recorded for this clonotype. In DNA form, the CDR3 reads TGCAGTCCCCGGACTGACGGCCTGAAGAATTCACCCCTCCACTTT. Translation: CSPRTDGLKNSPLHF. The chain joins TRBV20-1 to TRBJ1-6; D gene unclear. Trimming took off 8 bases at V and 7 bases at J, with 21 bases between the two ends. This CDR3 has 15 amino acids. Germline-derived CDR1 and CDR2 are DFQATT and SNEGSKA (reference sequence).

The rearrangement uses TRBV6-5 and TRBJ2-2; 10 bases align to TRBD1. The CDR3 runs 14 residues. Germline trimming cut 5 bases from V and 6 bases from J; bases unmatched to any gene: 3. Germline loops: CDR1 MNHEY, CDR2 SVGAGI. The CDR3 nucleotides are TGTGCCAGCAGTAAAGGGACAGGGGCCGGGGAGCTGTTTTTT. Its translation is CASSKGTGAGELFF.

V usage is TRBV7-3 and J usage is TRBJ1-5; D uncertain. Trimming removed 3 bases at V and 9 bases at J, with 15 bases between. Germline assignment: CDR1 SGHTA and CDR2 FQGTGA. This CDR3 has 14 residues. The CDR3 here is CASSLGRWVAPQHF. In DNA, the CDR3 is TGTGCCAGCAGCTTGGGAAGGTGGGTAGCGCCCCAGCATTTT.

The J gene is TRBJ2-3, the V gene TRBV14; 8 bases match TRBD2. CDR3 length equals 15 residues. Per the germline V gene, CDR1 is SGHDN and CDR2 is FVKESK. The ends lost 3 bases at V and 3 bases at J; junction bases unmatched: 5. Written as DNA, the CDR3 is TGTGCCAGCAGCCATCGCGGGGGGTCTACAGATACGCAGTATTTT. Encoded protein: CASSHRGGSTDTQYF. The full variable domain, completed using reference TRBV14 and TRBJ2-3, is EAGVTQFPSHSVIEKGQTVTLRCDPISGHDNLYWYRRVMGKEIKFLLHFVKESKQDESGMPNNRFLAERTGGTYSTLKVQPAELEDSGVYFCASSHRGGSTDTQYFGPGTRLTVL.

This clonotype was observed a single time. The chain's CDR3 is CASSFSGTAPSGNTIYF. The DNA for the CDR3 is TGTGCCAGCAGCTTCTCCGGGACGGCCCCCTCTGGAAACACCATATATTTT. The V call is TRBV7-2, the J call TRBJ1-3, with a possible D match to TRBD1 (5 bases). The germline V gene encodes CDR1 SGHTA and CDR2 FQGNSA. The V gene lost 3 bases and the J gene lost 0 bases, with 15 bases spanning the gap. There are 17 residues in the CDR3.

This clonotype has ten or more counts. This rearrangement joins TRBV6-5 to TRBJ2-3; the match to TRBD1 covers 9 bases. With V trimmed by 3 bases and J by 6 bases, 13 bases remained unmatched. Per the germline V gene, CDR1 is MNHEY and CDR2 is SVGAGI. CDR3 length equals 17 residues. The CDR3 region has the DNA TGTGCCAGCAGTTATTCCCCGGGACAGGGACTCTCCGATACGCAGTATTTT. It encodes CASSYSPGQGLSDTQYF.

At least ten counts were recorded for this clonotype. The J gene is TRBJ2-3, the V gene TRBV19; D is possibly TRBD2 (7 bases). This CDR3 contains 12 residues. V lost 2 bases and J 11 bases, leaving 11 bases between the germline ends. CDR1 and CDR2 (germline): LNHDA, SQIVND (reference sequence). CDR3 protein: CASSIRGGEQYF. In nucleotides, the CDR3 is TGTGCCAGTAGTATAAGGGGGGGGGAGCAGTATTTT.

The CDR3 DNA is TGTGCCAGCACGACAATAACCTGCGAGGTGTACTTC. Translation gives CASTTITCEVYF. The chain is built from TRBV7-9 and TRBJ2-7; D not resolved. CDR1 is SEHNR, CDR2 FQNEAQ, per germline (reference sequence). V lost 7 bases and J lost 12, with 19 bases in between. The CDR3 is made up of 12 amino acids.

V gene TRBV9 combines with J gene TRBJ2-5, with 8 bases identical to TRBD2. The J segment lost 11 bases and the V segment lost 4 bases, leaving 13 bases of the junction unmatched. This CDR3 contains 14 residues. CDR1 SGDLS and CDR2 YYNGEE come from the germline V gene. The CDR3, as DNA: TGTGCCAGCAGCTTGTCGGGACTAGTACACGCACAGTACTTC. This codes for CASSLSGLVHAQYF.

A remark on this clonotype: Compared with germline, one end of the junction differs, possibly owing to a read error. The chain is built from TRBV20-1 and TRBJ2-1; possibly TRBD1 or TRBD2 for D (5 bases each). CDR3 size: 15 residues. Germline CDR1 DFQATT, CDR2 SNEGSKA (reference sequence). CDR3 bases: TGCAGCGCTAGAGGGCGTGGTAGGGGATACAATGAGCAGTTCTTC. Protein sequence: CSARGRGRGYNEQFF.

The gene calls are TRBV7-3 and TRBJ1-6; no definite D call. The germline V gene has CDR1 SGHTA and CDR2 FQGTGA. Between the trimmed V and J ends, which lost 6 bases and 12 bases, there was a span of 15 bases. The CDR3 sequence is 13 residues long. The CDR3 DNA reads TGTGCCAGCAGTGTGGGTGGGAGTAGACCCCTCCACTTT. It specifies CASSVGGSRPLHF.

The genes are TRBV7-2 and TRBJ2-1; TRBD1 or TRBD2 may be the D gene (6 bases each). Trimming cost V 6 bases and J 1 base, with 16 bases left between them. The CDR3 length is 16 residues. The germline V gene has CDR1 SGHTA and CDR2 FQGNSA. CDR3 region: CASSISRGPSYNEQFF. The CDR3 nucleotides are TGTGCCAGCAGTATATCCCGGGGGCCTTCCTACAATGAGCAGTTCTTC. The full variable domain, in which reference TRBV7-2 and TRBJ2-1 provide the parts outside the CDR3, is GAGVSQSPSNKVTEKGKDVELRCDPISGHTALYWYRQSLGQGLEFLIYFQGNSAPDKSGLPSDRFSAERTGGSVSTLTIQRTQQEDSAVYLCASSISRGPSYNEQFFGPGTRLTVL.

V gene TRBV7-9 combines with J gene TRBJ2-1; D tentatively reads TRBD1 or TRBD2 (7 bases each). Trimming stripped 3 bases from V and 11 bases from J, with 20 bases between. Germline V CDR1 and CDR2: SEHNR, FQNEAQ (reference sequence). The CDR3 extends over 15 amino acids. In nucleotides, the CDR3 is TGTGCCAGCAGCTTGTGGGGAGGGGGCGGAACGCAGCAGTTCTTC. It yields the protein CASSLWGGGGTQQFF.

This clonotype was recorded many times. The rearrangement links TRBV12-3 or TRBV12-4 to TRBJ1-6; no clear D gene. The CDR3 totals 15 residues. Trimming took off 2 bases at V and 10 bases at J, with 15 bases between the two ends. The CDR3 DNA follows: TGTGCCAGCAGTTTAAGGGCAGATTCTAACTCACCCCTCCACTTT. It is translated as CASSLRADSNSPLHF.

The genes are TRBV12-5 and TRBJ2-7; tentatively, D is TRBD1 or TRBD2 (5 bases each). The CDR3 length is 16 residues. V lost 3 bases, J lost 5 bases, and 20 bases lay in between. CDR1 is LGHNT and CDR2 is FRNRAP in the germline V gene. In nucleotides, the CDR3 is TGTGCTAGTGGTTTAGCAAGGACACCCCAGGGACACGAGCAGTACTTC. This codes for CASGLARTPQGHEQYF.

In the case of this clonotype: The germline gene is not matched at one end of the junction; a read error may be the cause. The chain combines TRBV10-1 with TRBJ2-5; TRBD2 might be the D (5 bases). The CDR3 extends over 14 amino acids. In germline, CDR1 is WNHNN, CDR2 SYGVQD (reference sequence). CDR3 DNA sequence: TGTGCCAAAAGCGCGGCGATCGGGAACCTACGACAATTCTTC. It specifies CAKSAAIGNLRQFF.

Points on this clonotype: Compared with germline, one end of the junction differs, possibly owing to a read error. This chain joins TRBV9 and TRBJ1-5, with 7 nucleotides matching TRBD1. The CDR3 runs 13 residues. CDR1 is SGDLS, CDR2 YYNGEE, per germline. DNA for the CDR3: TGTGCCAGCAGCTTACAGGGGCACTATGGCCACACTTTT. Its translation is CASSLQGHYGHTF.

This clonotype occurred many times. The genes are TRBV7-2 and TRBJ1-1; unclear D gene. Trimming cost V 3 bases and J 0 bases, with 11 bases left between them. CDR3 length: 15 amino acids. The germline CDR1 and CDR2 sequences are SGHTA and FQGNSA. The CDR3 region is CASSFRSGMNTEAFF. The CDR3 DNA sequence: TGTGCCAGCAGCTTTAGGTCGGGTATGAACACTGAAGCTTTCTTT.

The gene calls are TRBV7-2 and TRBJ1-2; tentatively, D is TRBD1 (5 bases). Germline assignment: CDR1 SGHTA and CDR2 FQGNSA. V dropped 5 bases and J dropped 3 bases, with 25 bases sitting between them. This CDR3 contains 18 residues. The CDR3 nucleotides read TGTGCCAGCAGCGTAGGGGTGAAAGGCCTCGGACGGTACTATGGCTACACCTTC. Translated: CASSVGVKGLGRYYGYTF.

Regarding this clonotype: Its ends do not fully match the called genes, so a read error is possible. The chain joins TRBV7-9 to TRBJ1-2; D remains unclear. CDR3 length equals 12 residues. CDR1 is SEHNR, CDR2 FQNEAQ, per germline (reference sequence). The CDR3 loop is CASSLRAEPGNF. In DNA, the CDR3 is TGTGCCAGCAGCCTACGGGCGGAGCCGGGCAACTTC. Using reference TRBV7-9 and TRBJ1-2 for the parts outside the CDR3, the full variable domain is DTGVSQNPRHKITKRGQNVTFRCDPISEHNRLYWYRQTLGQGPEFLTYFQNEAQLEKSRLLSDRFSAERPKGSFSTLEIQRTEQGDSAMYLCASSLRAEPGNFGSGTRLTVV.

In DNA form, the CDR3 reads TGCAGCGTTTTAACAGCGGGGATTGAAGCTTTCTTT. Residues: CSVLTAGIEAFF. The chain employs TRBV29-1 and TRBJ1-1; D gene unclear. The germline V gene encodes CDR1 SQVTM and CDR2 ANQGSEA. Deletions cut 5 bases from V and 7 bases from J, with 14 bases between. The CDR3 loop spans 12 amino acids.

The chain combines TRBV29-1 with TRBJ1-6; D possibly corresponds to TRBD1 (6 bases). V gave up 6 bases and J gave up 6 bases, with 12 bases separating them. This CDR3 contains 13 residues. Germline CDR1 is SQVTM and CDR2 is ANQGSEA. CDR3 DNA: TGCAGCGTCCCACAGGGCCTTAATTCACCCCTCCACTTT. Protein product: CSVPQGLNSPLHF.